A single T cell receptor (beta chain) is shown here with its context. Its antigen is undetermined. The CDR3 is 15 residues long. Only in-frame clones appear in the TCRdb table, and some are missing; sequencing was by immunoSEQ multiplex PCR. The sample records about 1.1 million clones, 60% to 80% being singletons. These data are taken from a study of shared clonotypes between healthy human individuals. Study at large: The study used three CD4 naive, three CD4 memory, two CD8 naive and one CD8 memory plate per donor.

Study-level points and caveats: Clonotypes not shared had lower generation probabilities than those common to all four donors.

This TCR came from a young man in good health. Some clones in this sample may be carry-over from other donors' samples. The material sequenced was memory CD4+ T cells from PBMCs. Subset reported: CD45RA-negative fraction. This chain joins TRBV21-1 and TRBJ1-4. TRBV21-1 is termed a pseudogene. Here the CDR3 DNA reads TGTGCCAGCAGCAAAAAGGATAGAAAAGGGGAAAAACTGTTTTTT. Its translation is CASSKKDRKGEKLFF.